Shown below are 6 T cell receptor beta chains from a single sample sequenced in a study of breast tumors, draining lymph nodes, adjacent tissues. TCRdb fed the multiplex PCR reads into MiXCR, producing one record per CDR3 protein. The repertoire has about 230,000 distinct CDR3 sequences, about 34% of them found once; the top ten carry just over 1.4%. Breast cancer patients provided tissue from their axillary draining lymph nodes. The sequenced material came from axillary lymph node tissue. The receptor set was obtained from a female donor with breast cancer. Some clones in this sample may be carry-over from other donors' samples.

This chain joins TRBV7-3 and TRBJ1-3; 7 bases agree with TRBD1. Germline assignment: CDR1 SGHTA and CDR2 FQGTGA. CDR3 size: 16 residues. Trimming cost V 5 bases and J 0 bases; bases outside gene matches: 7. This chain's CDR3 is CASSLGQAISGNTIYF. The CDR3 DNA reads TGTGCCAGCAGCCTCGGACAGGCGATCTCTGGAAACACCATATATTTT.

This clonotype was found many times. This CDR3 reads CASSITIRETQYF. CDR3 sequence (DNA): TGTGCCAGTAGTATTACCATTAGAGAAACCCAGTACTTC. The rearrangement links TRBV19 to TRBJ2-5; no reliable D call. V was cut by 3 bases and J by 8 bases, with 13 bases left in between. The V gene's germline CDR1 is LNHDA and CDR2 SQIVND (reference sequence). This CDR3 contains 13 residues.

In this sample, this clonotype turned up many times. V is TRBV6-1 and J is TRBJ1-2; TRBD1 matches 8 bases. Per the germline V gene, CDR1 is MNHNS and CDR2 is SASEGT. This CDR3 has 13 residues. V trimming: 6 bases; J trimming: 6 bases; junction bases outside the gene matches: 6. Here the CDR3 DNA reads TGTGCCAGCAGGGGGACAGGAATGAATGGCTACACCTTC. Its protein is CASRGTGMNGYTF.

This CDR3 is CAISDPSGGASNEQFF. The CDR3 DNA reads TGTGCCATCAGTGATCCAAGCGGGGGGGCTAGCAATGAGCAGTTCTTC. The chain carries TRBV10-3 and TRBJ2-1, with 10 nucleotides matching TRBD2. Trimming cost V 3 bases and J 6 bases; bases outside gene matches: 8. Per germline, CDR1 ENHRY and CDR2 SYGVKD. The length of the CDR3 is 16 residues.

This clonotype showed up many times. The V call is TRBV27, the J call TRBJ2-7, with 10 bases fitting TRBD2. V lost 8 bases to trimming and J lost 7 bases; unmatched junction nucleotides: 14. Germline values: CDR1 MNHEY, CDR2 SMNVEV (reference sequence). The CDR3 loop spans 15 amino acids. CDR3 residues: CASPARVAGGREQYF. The CDR3 coding sequence is TGTGCCAGCCCCGCCCGGGTAGCGGGAGGACGTGAGCAGTACTTC.

CDR3 sequence: CSARLAGGNEQFF. The DNA for the CDR3 is TGCAGTGCGAGACTAGCGGGAGGTAATGAGCAGTTCTTC. The rearrangement uses TRBV20-1 and TRBJ2-1; TRBD2 aligns across 13 bases. Trimming cost V 6 bases and J 7 bases; bases outside gene matches: 3. The CDR3 is 13 amino acids. CDR1 is DFQATT, CDR2 SNEGSKA, per germline (reference sequence).